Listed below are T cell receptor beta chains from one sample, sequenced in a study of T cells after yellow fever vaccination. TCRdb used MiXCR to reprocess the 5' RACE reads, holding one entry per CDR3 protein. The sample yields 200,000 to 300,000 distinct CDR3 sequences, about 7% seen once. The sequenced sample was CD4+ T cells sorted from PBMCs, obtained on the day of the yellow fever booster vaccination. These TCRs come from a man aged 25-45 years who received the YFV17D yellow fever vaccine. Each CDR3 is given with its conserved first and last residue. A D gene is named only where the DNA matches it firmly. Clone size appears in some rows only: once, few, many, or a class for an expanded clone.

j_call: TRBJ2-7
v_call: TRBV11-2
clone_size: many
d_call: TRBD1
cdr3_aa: CASRFRGQGHDEQYF
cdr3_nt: TGTGCCAGCAGGTTTAGGGGACAGGGGCACGACGAGCAGTACTTC

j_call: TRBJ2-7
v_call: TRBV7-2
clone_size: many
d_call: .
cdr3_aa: CASSLSSGTYEQYF
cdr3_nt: TGTGCCAGCAGCTTATCCAGCGGAACCTACGAGCAGTACTTC

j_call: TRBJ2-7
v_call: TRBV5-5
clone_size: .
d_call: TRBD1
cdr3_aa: CASSLGDRDSYEQYF
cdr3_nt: TGTGCCAGCAGCTTGGGGGACAGGGACTCCTACGAGCAGTACTTC

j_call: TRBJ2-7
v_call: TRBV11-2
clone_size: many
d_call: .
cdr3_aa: CASSLVGGFAGSYEQYF
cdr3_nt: TGTGCCAGCAGCTTAGTCGGAGGGTTCGCCGGCTCCTACGAGCAGTACTTC

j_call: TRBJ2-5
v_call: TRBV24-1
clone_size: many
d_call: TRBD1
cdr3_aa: CATSEPGQGASETQYF
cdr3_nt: TGTGCCACCAGTGAACCGGGACAGGGGGCTTCGGAGACCCAGTACTTC

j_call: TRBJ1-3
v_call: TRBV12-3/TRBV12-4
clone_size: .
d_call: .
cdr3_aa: CASSPGRNSGNTIYF
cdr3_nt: TGTGCCAGCAGTCCGGGACGAAACTCTGGAAACACCATATATTTT

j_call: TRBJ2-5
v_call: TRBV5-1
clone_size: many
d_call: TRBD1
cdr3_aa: CASRQGTETQYF
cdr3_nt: TGCGCCAGCAGACAGGGGACGGAGACCCAGTACTTC

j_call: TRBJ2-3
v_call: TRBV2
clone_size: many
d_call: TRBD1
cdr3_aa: CASSGDRGWADTQYF
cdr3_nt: TGTGCCAGCAGTGGGGACAGGGGTTGGGCAGATACGCAGTATTTT

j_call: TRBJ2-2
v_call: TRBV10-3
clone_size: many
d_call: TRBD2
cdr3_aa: CAIRGALAGVLTGELFF
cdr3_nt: TGTGCCATCAGAGGGGCCTTAGCGGGAGTGTTGACCGGGGAGCTGTTTTTT

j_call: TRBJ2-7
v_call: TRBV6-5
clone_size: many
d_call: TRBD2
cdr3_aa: CASRSQSSGIGRTHEQYF
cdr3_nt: TGTGCCAGCAGATCACAGAGTAGCGGGATAGGCCGGACCCACGAGCAGTACTTC

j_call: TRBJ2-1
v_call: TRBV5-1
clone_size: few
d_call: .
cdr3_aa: CASHPGSSGEQFF
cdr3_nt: TGCGCCAGCCACCCCGGATCATCGGGTGAGCAGTTCTTC

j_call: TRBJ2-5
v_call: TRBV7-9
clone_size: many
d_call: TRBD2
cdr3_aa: CASSLVASGIETQYF
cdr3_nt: TGTGCCAGCAGCTTAGTCGCTAGCGGGATAGAGACCCAGTACTTC

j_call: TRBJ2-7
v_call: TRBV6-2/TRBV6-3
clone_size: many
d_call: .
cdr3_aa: CASTLGGLSYEQYF
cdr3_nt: TGTGCCAGCACCCTCGGGGGGCTATCCTACGAGCAGTACTTC

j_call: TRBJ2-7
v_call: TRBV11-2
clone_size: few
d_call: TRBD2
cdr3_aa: CASSLKQGATSALSSYEQYF
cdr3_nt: TGTGCCAGCAGCTTAAAACAGGGCGCGACTAGCGCCCTTTCCTCCTACGAGCAGTACTTC

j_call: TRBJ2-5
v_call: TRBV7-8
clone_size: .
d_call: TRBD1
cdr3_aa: CASSLETDRGETQYF
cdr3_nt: TGTGCCAGCAGCTTAGAGACGGACAGGGGGGAGACCCAGTACTTC

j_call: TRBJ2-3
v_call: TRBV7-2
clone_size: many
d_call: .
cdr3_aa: CASSLSRAGGTDTQYF
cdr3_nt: TGTGCCAGCAGCTTATCGCGGGCGGGTGGCACAGATACGCAGTATTTT

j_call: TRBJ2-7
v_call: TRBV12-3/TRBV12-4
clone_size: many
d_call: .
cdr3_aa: CASSYRSSQWYEQYF
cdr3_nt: TGTGCCAGCAGTTATCGCTCCTCCCAATGGTACGAGCAGTACTTC

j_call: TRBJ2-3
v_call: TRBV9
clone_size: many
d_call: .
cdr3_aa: CASSASAGGGTDTQYF
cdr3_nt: TGTGCCAGCAGCGCCTCGGCCGGTGGTGGCACAGATACGCAGTATTTT

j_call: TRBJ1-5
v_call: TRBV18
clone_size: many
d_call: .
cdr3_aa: CASSPAGNDQPQHF
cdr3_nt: TGTGCCAGCTCACCGGCAGGGAACGATCAGCCCCAGCATTTT

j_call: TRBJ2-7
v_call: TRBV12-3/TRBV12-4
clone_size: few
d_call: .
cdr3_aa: CASSLVALLASNEQYF
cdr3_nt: TGTGCCAGCAGTTTGGTGGCACTTCTAGCTAGCAACGAGCAGTACTTC

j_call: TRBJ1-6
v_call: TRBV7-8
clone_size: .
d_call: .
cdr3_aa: CASSLVRGASPLHF
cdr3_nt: TGTGCCAGCAGCTTAGTAAGGGGTGCTTCACCCCTCCACTTT

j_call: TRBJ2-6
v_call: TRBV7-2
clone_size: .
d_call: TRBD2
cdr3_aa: CASSLALRGGSGANVLTF
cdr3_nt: TGTGCCAGCAGCTTAGCGCTCCGCGGGGGCTCTGGGGCCAACGTCCTGACTTTC